These 19 T cell receptor beta chains were sequenced from one sample in a study of shared clonotypes between healthy human individuals. Clones were sequenced by immunoSEQ multiplex PCR, and TCRdb holds only the in-frame ones, with some missing. Of millions of clones in the sample, roughly 92% are singletons; the top ten hold roughly 0.13%. Sequenced input: naive CD4+ T cells sorted from blood. Regarding subset: CD45RA+ positively selected. Receptors originate from a man younger than 30 in good health.

The rearrangement links TRBV5-1 to TRBJ2-5; D is ambiguous. The CDR3 totals 14 residues. Germline loops: CDR1 SGHRS, CDR2 YFSETQ. Trimming removed 4 bases from V and 2 bases from J, with 12 bases in between. The CDR3 nucleotides are TGCGCCAGCAGCCCTCGAGGCCCACAAGAGACCCAGTACTTC. Translating gives CASSPRGPQETQYF.

J is TRBJ2-5 and V is TRBV2; D unclear. The J call is uncertain, as TRBJ2-7 better fits the DNA end. There are 14 residues in the CDR3. Germline V gene lookup returns CDR1 SNHLY and CDR2 FYNNEI. The CDR3 reads CASSDRGEVYEQYF. As DNA, the CDR3 is TGTGCCAGCAGTGATAGAGGAGAAGTCTACGAGCAGTACTTC.

The rearrangement joins TRBV11-3 to TRBJ2-1, with 7 bases matching TRBD2. Germline loops: CDR1 SGHNT, CDR2 YENEEA. The CDR3 loop spans 16 amino acids. J lost 6 bases, V lost 5 bases, and 13 bases had no gene match. CDR3 amino acids: CASSPRTSDLVNEQFF. The CDR3 region has the DNA TGTGCCAGCAGCCCGCGAACTAGCGATTTGGTCAATGAGCAGTTCTTC. Full variable domain (remainder filled in from reference TRBV11-3 and TRBJ2-1): EAGVVQSPRYKIIEKKQPVAFWCNPISGHNTLYWYLQNLGQGPELLIRYENEEAVDDSQLPKDRFSAERLKGVDSTLKIQPAELGDSAVYLCASSPRTSDLVNEQFFGPGTRLTVL.

This clone was counted a few times. The J gene is TRBJ1-2, the V gene TRBV6-5, with TRBD1 matching over 11 bases. Per the germline V gene, CDR1 is MNHEY and CDR2 is SVGAGI. This CDR3 contains 15 residues. V lost 2 bases, J lost 5 bases, and 4 bases stayed unmatched. The CDR3 DNA sequence: TGTGCCAGCAGTTACCGGGACAGGGGGAGGTATGGCTACACCTTC. Translation gives CASSYRDRGRYGYTF.

This clone appeared a few times. The sample holds other DNA sequences that translate to the same CDR3. This chain uses TRBV18 with TRBJ1-5; D is ambiguous. This CDR3 comprises 12 residues. Looked up from germline, CDR1 is KGHSH and CDR2 is LQKENI. Trimming took 2 bases from V and 2 from J, leaving 1 base between them. The CDR3 nucleotides are TGTGCCAGCTCACCAGGCAATCAGCCCCAGCATTTT. As protein: CASSPGNQPQHF.

This clone was seen only once. The J gene is TRBJ1-1, the V gene TRBV30; a weak D match, TRBD1 (5 bases). Germline V gives CDR1 GTSNPN, CDR2 SVGIG (reference sequence). This CDR3 has 17 residues. With 2 bases removed from V and 1 base from J, the gap between germline ends came to 20 bases. The CDR3 DNA follows: TGTGCCTGGAGTAAAAGGGCAGGGTCGGCCAGGAACACTGAAGCTTTCTTT. This codes for CAWSKRAGSARNTEAFF.

The J gene is TRBJ2-7, the V gene TRBV25-1; 9 nucleotides line up with TRBD2. The trim removed 1 base at V and 2 bases at J, leaving 3 bases unmatched. From germline, CDR1 is MGHDK and CDR2 SYGVNS. This CDR3 comprises 15 residues. Written as DNA, the CDR3 is TGTGCCAGCAGTGAATTGTCTAGCGGGACCTACGAGCAGTACTTC. Translation gives CASSELSSGTYEQYF.

Worth noting for this clone: Other DNA sequences in this specimen translate into the identical CDR3. The rearrangement uses TRBV7-2 and TRBJ2-7; D gene ambiguous. The CDR3 is 12 residues long. V lost 2 bases, J lost 2 bases, and 4 bases lay in between. CDR1 SGHTA and CDR2 FQGNSA come from the germline V gene. CDR3 sequence reads: CASSLLAYEQYF. DNA for the CDR3: TGTGCCAGCAGCTTATTAGCCTACGAGCAGTACTTC.

This clone has just a few counts. The chain carries TRBV18 and TRBJ1-6; possible D gene TRBD1, 6 bases. CDR3 length equals 14 residues. Trimming took off 2 bases at V and 10 bases at J, with 12 bases between the two ends. Germline lookup yields CDR1 KGHSH and CDR2 LQKENI. The CDR3 DNA is TGTGCCAGCTCACCAGGGGGGGCCGGGTCACCCCTCCACTTT. Its protein is CASSPGGAGSPLHF.

CDR3: CASSRSSGFGETQYF. In DNA form, the CDR3 reads TGTGCCAGCTCACGTTCCTCAGGGTTTGGAGAGACCCAGTACTTC. V usage is TRBV18 and J usage is TRBJ2-5, with TRBD1 as a possible D gene (5 bases). The V and J ends lost 4 bases and 4 bases respectively, with 16 bases between them. Per germline, CDR1 KGHSH and CDR2 LQKENI. The CDR3 contains 15 residues.

V usage is TRBV7-2 and J usage is TRBJ2-1; D possibly matches TRBD1 or TRBD2 (5 bases each). The germline CDR1 and CDR2 sequences are SGHTA and FQGNSA. V lost 1 base, J lost 0 bases, and 10 bases lay in between. The CDR3 extends over 16 amino acids. The CDR3 DNA sequence: TGTGCCAGCAGCTTAGTTCTGGGGGACTCCTACAATGAGCAGTTCTTC. This sequence encodes CASSLVLGDSYNEQFF.

To note about this clone: In the same sample, other DNA sequences code for this CDR3. The chain carries TRBV5-1 and TRBJ1-1; D might be TRBD1 (5 bases). The CDR3 is 14 amino acids. Germline-derived CDR1 and CDR2 are SGHRS and YFSETQ. V lost 3 bases, J lost 2 bases, and 11 bases lay in between. The CDR3 region has the DNA TGCGCCAGCAGCTCCTCTGGGGCCAACACTGAAGCTTTCTTT. This gives the protein CASSSSGANTEAFF.

V and J are TRBV7-2 and TRBJ2-5; maybe TRBD2 (5 bases). The CDR3 runs to 15 residues. Germline lookup yields CDR1 SGHTA and CDR2 FQGNSA. V was clipped by 7 bases and J by 4 bases, with 19 bases between them. CDR3 sequence reads: CASTLNGEARETQYF. In nucleotides, the CDR3 is TGTGCCAGCACCCTAAACGGGGAAGCGAGAGAGACCCAGTACTTC.

The V gene is TRBV2, the J gene TRBJ2-2, with D possibly matching TRBD1 (6 bases). This CDR3 region has 15 residues. Germline V gives CDR1 SNHLY, CDR2 FYNNEI. V lost 7 bases and J 1 base, leaving 13 bases between the germline ends. The CDR3 region has the DNA TGTGCCAGCATACAGGGTACCTTGAACACCGGGGAGCTGTTTTTT. It encodes CASIQGTLNTGELFF.

This clone was observed a few times. The J gene is TRBJ1-5, the V gene TRBV7-9; 10 nucleotides agree with TRBD1. J lost 5 bases, V lost 5 bases, and 6 bases had no gene match. Germline lookup yields CDR1 SEHNR and CDR2 FQNEAQ (reference sequence). The length of the CDR3 is 15 residues. The CDR3, as DNA: TGTGCCAGCAGCCGCGGGACAGGGGAATATCAGCCCCAGCATTTT. Translating gives CASSRGTGEYQPQHF.

V usage is TRBV10-3 and J usage is TRBJ2-2, with D unclear. Germline CDR1 is ENHRY and CDR2 is SYGVKD. This CDR3 has 15 residues. The germline V and J ends were trimmed by 0 bases and 6 bases, with 11 bases remaining between them. CDR3 in amino acids: CAISESASGPGELFF. The CDR3 nucleotides are TGTGCCATCAGTGAGTCGGCTAGTGGGCCCGGGGAGCTGTTTTTT.

This clone was observed once. The J gene is TRBJ2-5, the V gene TRBV29-1, with a weak D call TRBD2 (6 bases). The V and J ends lost 7 bases and 5 bases respectively, with 17 bases between them. The germline gives CDR1 SQVTM, CDR2 ANQGSEA. This CDR3 is built from 13 residues. The CDR3 nucleotides read TGCAGCGCCCGGGGGTGGGGGGTGGAGACCCAGTACTTC. This gives the protein CSARGWGVETQYF.

The gene calls are TRBV9 and TRBJ2-2, with D uncertain. V was shortened by 1 base and J by 0 bases, with 10 bases between the two germline ends. The CDR3 has 16 residues. Germline CDR1 and CDR2: SGDLS and YYNGEE. The chain's CDR3 is CASSVLGYANTGELFF. DNA of the CDR3: TGTGCCAGCAGCGTATTAGGGTACGCGAACACCGGGGAGCTGTTTTTT.

The chain joins TRBV5-1 to TRBJ2-7; tentatively, D is TRBD2 (6 bases). Trimming removed 0 bases at V and 2 bases at J, with 9 bases between. CDR1 SGHRS and CDR2 YFSETQ come from the germline V gene. The CDR3 is 14 residues long. The CDR3 nucleotides are TGCGCCAGCAGCTTGGACGGGAGCCCCTACGAGCAGTACTTC. Translating gives CASSLDGSPYEQYF.